The entry below gives a single TCR beta chain sequence along with its context. Its antigen is unknown. The data originate from a study of identical twins. Study conclusions and caveats: Insertions were reduced in abundant cord blood beta clonotypes but not in memory repertoires.

TCRdb independently ran MiXCR on the 5' RACE reads; one entry per CDR3 protein. The table lists about 730,000 distinct CDR3 sequences, 21% of them singletons. This CDR3 has 20 amino acids. Trimming removed 5 bases from V and 2 bases from J; junction bases left unmatched: 22. Per the germline V gene, CDR1 is SGHVS and CDR2 is FQNEAQ. The data also belong to a second study, concerning T cells expressing NK-cell markers. That work contributes: Sorted CD3+CD56-NKG2C+, CD3+CD56+NKG2C+ and CD3+CD56+NKG2C- T cells supplied the TCR beta repertoires.

V is TRBV7-8 and J is TRBJ2-3; 7 bases fit TRBD1. The source is a woman aged 18-35 years in good health. Sequencing was performed on PBMCs. The CDR3 DNA reads TGTGCCAGCAGCGGCAACCGGGACAGACCCGTTATGGCTTCCACAGATACGCAGTATTTT. This gives the protein CASSGNRDRPVMASTDTQYF.